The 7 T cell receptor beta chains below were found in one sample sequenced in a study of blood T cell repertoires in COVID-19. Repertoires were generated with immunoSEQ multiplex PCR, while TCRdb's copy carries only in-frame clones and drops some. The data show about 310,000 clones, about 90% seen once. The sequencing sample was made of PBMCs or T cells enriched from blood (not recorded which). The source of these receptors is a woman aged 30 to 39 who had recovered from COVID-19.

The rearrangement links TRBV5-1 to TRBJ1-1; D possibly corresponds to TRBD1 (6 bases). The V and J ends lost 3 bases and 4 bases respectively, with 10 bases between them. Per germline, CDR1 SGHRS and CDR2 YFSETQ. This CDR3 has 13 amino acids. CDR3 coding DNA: TGCGCCAGCAGCTGGGGAGGGGGCACTGAAGCTTTCTTT. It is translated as CASSWGGGTEAFF.

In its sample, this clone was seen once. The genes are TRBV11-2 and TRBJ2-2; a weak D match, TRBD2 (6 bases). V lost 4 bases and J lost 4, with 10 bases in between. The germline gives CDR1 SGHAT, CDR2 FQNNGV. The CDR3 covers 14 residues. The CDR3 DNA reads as TGTGCCAGCAGCTCACTGGGGGGCACCGGGGAGCTGTTTTTT. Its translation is CASSSLGGTGELFF.

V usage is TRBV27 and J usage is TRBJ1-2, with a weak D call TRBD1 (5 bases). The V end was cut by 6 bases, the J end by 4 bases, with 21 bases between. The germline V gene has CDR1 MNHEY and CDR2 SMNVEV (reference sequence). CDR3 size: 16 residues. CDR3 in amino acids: CASRTSRQPTPYGYTF. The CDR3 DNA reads TGTGCCAGCAGGACCTCCCGACAGCCTACACCCTATGGCTACACCTTC.

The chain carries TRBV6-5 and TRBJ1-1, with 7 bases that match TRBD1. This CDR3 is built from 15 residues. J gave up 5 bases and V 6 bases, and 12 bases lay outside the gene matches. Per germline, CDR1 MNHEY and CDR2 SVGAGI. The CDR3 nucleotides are TGTGCCAGCAGGGCCCCTGCGCAACAGGGGACTGAAGCTTTCTTT. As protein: CASRAPAQQGTEAFF.

As DNA, the CDR3 is TGTGCCAGCAAGAACCCGGGGGGCACTGAAGCTTTCTTT. Its protein is CASKNPGGTEAFF. J is TRBJ1-1 and V is TRBV9, with D perhaps matching TRBD1 (5 bases). Germline assignment: CDR1 SGDLS and CDR2 YYNGEE. This CDR3 has 13 amino acids. Trimming removed 6 bases from V and 4 bases from J, with 13 bases in between.

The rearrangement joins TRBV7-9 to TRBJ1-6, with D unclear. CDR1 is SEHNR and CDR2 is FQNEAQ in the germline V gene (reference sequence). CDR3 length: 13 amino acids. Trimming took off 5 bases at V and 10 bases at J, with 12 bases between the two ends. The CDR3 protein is CASSLEGGSPLHF. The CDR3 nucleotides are TGTGCCAGCAGCCTGGAGGGAGGCTCACCCCTCCACTTT.

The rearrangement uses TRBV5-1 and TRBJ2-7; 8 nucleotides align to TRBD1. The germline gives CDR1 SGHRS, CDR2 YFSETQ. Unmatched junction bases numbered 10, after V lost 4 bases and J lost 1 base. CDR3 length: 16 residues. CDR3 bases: TGCGCCAGCAGCCTAGGACAGGGTATAAGGTCCTACGAGCAGTACTTC. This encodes CASSLGQGIRSYEQYF.